This passage covers 31 T cell receptor beta chains from one sample sequenced in a study of cytomegalovirus exposure and HLA in healthy donors. The PCR ran on 60 Vbeta and 13 Jbeta primers. Libraries were prepared by immunoSEQ multiplex PCR; TCRdb keeps only in-frame clonotypes and omits some of them. The sample comprises about 120,000 clones, approximately 80% of which are singletons, and 2.5% to 3% rests with the top ten. The sample comprised PBMCs. The receptors stem from an older woman in good health and CMV-seropositive.

CDR3 residues: CSVSPGGILSQYF. The CDR3 region has the DNA TGCAGCGTGAGTCCGGGAGGGATTTTATCCCAGTACTTC. V gene TRBV29-1 combines with J gene TRBJ2-5, with TRBD2 matching 8 bases. The ends lost 6 bases at V and 9 bases at J; junction bases unmatched: 12. The CDR3 contains 13 residues. Germline V gene sequence: CDR1 SQVTM, CDR2 ANQGSEA. The full variable domain, with the rest looked up from reference TRBV29-1 and TRBJ2-5, is SAVISQKPSRDICQRGTSLTIQCQVDSQVTMMFWYRQQPGQSLTLIATANQGSEATYESGFVIDKFPISRPNLTFSTLTVSNMSPEDSSIYLCSVSPGGILSQYFGPGTRLLVL.

The chain recombines TRBV14 with TRBJ2-7; 9 positions match TRBD1. Trimming at V came to 0 bases and at J to 4 bases, leaving 4 bases not matched to a gene. Germline CDR1 SGHDN, CDR2 FVKESK. This CDR3 has 15 residues. The CDR3 region is CASSQDWTGVYEQYF. DNA of the CDR3: TGTGCCAGCAGCCAAGATTGGACAGGGGTTTACGAGCAGTACTTC.

The V gene is TRBV6-5, the J gene TRBJ1-5; D uncertain. CDR3 length equals 13 residues. The V gene lost 7 bases and the J gene lost 3 bases, with 10 bases spanning the gap. CDR1 and CDR2 (germline): MNHEY, SVGAGI. The CDR3 sequence is CASTETPNQPQHF. The CDR3 DNA reads TGTGCCAGCACAGAGACTCCCAATCAGCCCCAGCATTTT.

This clone turned up a few times. This chain joins TRBV4-1 and TRBJ2-3; a possible D gene is TRBD2 (6 bases). CDR3 length: 21 residues. Trimming took off 0 bases at V and 4 bases at J, with 29 bases between the two ends. Per the germline V gene, CDR1 is MGHRA and CDR2 is YSYEKL. As DNA, the CDR3 is TGCGCCAGCAGCCAAGATGGTATGACGGGAGAGGGTTATCGGCATGCAGATACGCAGTATTTT. As protein: CASSQDGMTGEGYRHADTQYF.

CDR3 protein: CASSRQGSGELFF. CDR3 in DNA: TGTGCCAGCAGTAGACAGGGTTCCGGGGAGCTGTTTTTT. The chain combines TRBV6-1 with TRBJ2-2, with 7 bases that match TRBD1. Germline CDR1 reads MNHNS; CDR2 reads SASEGT. This CDR3 contains 13 residues. V lost 5 bases, J lost 6 bases, and 3 bases stayed unmatched.

The table lists this clone with a few counts. The V and J genes are TRBV6-6 and TRBJ1-5, with a possible D match to TRBD1 (5 bases). Germline assignment: CDR1 MNHNY and CDR2 SVGAGI (reference sequence). This CDR3 contains 15 residues. The V and J ends lost 1 base and 4 bases respectively, with 11 bases between them. CDR3 in amino acids: CASSYWDGGNQPQHF. As DNA, the CDR3 is TGTGCCAGCAGTTACTGGGACGGGGGGAATCAGCCCCAGCATTTT.

This chain links TRBV6-5 with TRBJ1-1, with 8 bases lining up with TRBD1. J gave up 7 bases and V 6 bases, and 7 bases lay outside the gene matches. CDR1 MNHEY and CDR2 SVGAGI come from the germline V gene. The CDR3 is 13 residues long. CDR3 residues: CASSRFGTGEAFF. In nucleotides, the CDR3 is TGTGCCAGCAGCCGATTTGGGACAGGTGAAGCTTTCTTT.

J is TRBJ2-2 and V is TRBV4-1; D call uncertain. The CDR3 is made up of 14 amino acids. V was trimmed by 1 base and J by 5 bases, leaving 8 bases between them. From germline, CDR1 is MGHRA and CDR2 YSYEKL. CDR3 sequence reads: CASSQVSQTGELFF. CDR3 bases: TGCGCCAGCAGCCAAGTCTCCCAGACCGGGGAGCTGTTTTTT.

This rearrangement joins TRBV14 to TRBJ1-1, with D hard to call. With 4 bases removed from V and 0 bases from J, the gap between germline ends came to 6 bases. Germline loops: CDR1 SGHDN, CDR2 FVKESK. The CDR3 runs to 13 residues. The CDR3 protein is CASSRVMNTEAFF. Written as DNA, the CDR3 is TGTGCCAGCAGCCGAGTCATGAACACTGAAGCTTTCTTT.

With regard to this clone: The same CDR3 also results from other DNA sequences found in this sample. V gene TRBV7-3 combines with J gene TRBJ2-1, with 9 bases lining up with TRBD2. CDR1 is SGHTA, CDR2 FQGTGA, per germline. The trim removed 3 bases at V and 0 bases at J, leaving 0 bases unmatched. The CDR3 is 15 residues long. CDR3 protein: CASSFSGSSYNEQFF. CDR3 bases: TGTGCCAGCAGCTTTAGCGGGAGCTCCTACAATGAGCAGTTCTTC.

V is TRBV18 and J is TRBJ2-1, with 7 positions matching TRBD2. J lost 8 bases, V lost 1 base, and 2 bases had no gene match. Germline loops: CDR1 KGHSH, CDR2 LQKENI. The CDR3 runs to 13 residues. The CDR3 DNA follows: TGTGCCAGCTCACCACTTAGCGGGTATGAGCAGTTCTTC. It codes for CASSPLSGYEQFF.

This chain links TRBV18 with TRBJ1-1; TRBD1 aligns across 9 bases. This CDR3 spans 16 amino acids. The J segment lost 1 base and the V segment lost 2 bases, leaving 5 bases of the junction unmatched. Per the germline V gene, CDR1 is KGHSH and CDR2 is LQKENI. CDR3 region: CASSPSGDRANTEAFF. Here the CDR3 DNA reads TGTGCCAGCTCACCATCTGGGGACAGGGCGAACACTGAAGCTTTCTTT.

This clone was seen once. The V call is TRBV11-2, the J call TRBJ2-7, with 8 bases that match TRBD1. V was clipped by 5 bases and J by 7 bases; unmatched bases: 13. The V gene's germline CDR1 is SGHAT and CDR2 FQNNGV. CDR3 length: 15 residues. The CDR3 DNA reads TGTGCCAGCAGCCCCCGAACAGGGGGAACGAGGGAGCAGTACTTC. Its protein is CASSPRTGGTREQYF.

This clone came up a few times. The J gene is TRBJ1-2, the V gene TRBV2; D not resolved. The germline CDR1 and CDR2 sequences are SNHLY and FYNNEI. The CDR3 has 13 residues. The ends were cut back, 2 bases at V and 5 bases at J, with 9 bases in the middle. CDR3 residues: CASSEQAGYGYTF. The CDR3 DNA reads as TGTGCCAGCAGTGAACAGGCAGGTTATGGCTACACCTTC.

The chain is built from TRBV7-2 and TRBJ2-3, with 7 bases matching TRBD2. The trim removed 1 base at V and 10 bases at J, leaving 5 bases unmatched. The CDR3 is made up of 13 amino acids. Germline CDR1 SGHTA, CDR2 FQGNSA. This CDR3 is CASSLVGGTPQYF. As DNA, the CDR3 is TGTGCCAGCAGCTTAGTGGGGGGGACCCCGCAGTATTTT.

The chain combines TRBV5-7 with TRBJ1-2; D may be TRBD1 (5 bases). TRBV5-7 is recorded as an ORF, its role being uncertain. V was clipped by 3 bases and J by 8 bases, with 11 bases between them. This CDR3 comprises 12 residues. CDR3 bases: TGTGCCAGCAGCTCATCGGGGGGAGGCTACACCTTC. Protein sequence: CASSSSGGGYTF.

The chain combines TRBV5-1 with TRBJ2-7; weak D call: TRBD2 (5 bases). This CDR3 is built from 14 residues. Trimming left V 1 base short and J 6 bases short, with 14 bases between. Germline-derived CDR1 and CDR2 are SGHRS and YFSETQ. The CDR3 DNA is TGCGCCAGCAGCTTGTCGGGGTTTTCCCTCGAGCAGTACTTC. Translation gives CASSLSGFSLEQYF.

The V call is TRBV5-1, the J call TRBJ2-3, with 9 bases aligning to TRBD2. V gave up 0 bases and J gave up 1 base; unmatched junction bases: 9. The length of the CDR3 is 18 residues. Germline CDR1 SGHRS, CDR2 YFSETQ. The CDR3 protein is CASSLGSGSVWGTDTQYF. The DNA of the CDR3 is TGCGCCAGCAGCTTGGGTAGCGGGAGTGTTTGGGGCACAGATACGCAGTATTTT.

The gene calls are TRBV19 and TRBJ2-2; 10 nucleotides match TRBD1. Germline V gene data show CDR1 as LNHDA and CDR2 as SQIVND (reference sequence). This CDR3 is 15 amino acids long. J was trimmed by 3 bases and V by 6 bases; bases with no gene match: 4. The CDR3 reads CASSLGQGDTGELFF. CDR3 in DNA: TGTGCCAGTAGCCTCGGACAGGGGGACACCGGGGAGCTGTTTTTT. The variable domain in full, with the rest retrieved from reference TRBV19 and TRBJ2-2, is DGGITQSPKYLFRKEGQNVTLSCEQNLNHDAMYWYRQDPGQGLRLIYYSQIVNDFQKGDIAEGYSVSREKKESFPLTVTSAQKNPTAFYLCASSLGQGDTGELFFGEGSRLTVL.

This chain links TRBV5-1 with TRBJ1-3, with D possibly matching TRBD1 (5 bases). V was shortened by 4 bases and J by 0 bases, with 14 bases between the two germline ends. Germline CDR1 is SGHRS and CDR2 is YFSETQ. There are 16 residues in the CDR3. CDR3 sequence: CASSGKTGNSGNTIYF. DNA for the CDR3: TGCGCCAGCAGCGGCAAAACAGGAAACTCTGGAAACACCATATATTTT.

As DNA, the CDR3 is TGTGCCAGCAACTCCGGGACAGGGGGCGAGGGAAACACCATATATTTT. This codes for CASNSGTGGEGNTIYF. The chain links TRBV2 to TRBJ1-3, with 12 bases aligning to TRBD1. Germline loops: CDR1 SNHLY, CDR2 FYNNEI. There are 16 residues in the CDR3. The junction had 8 bases not matched to a gene; V was cut back by 7 bases and J by 4 bases.

The V call is TRBV5-1, the J call TRBJ2-7; possibly TRBD2 for D (5 bases). The CDR3 has 13 amino acids. The germline gives CDR1 SGHRS, CDR2 YFSETQ. Trimming took off 6 bases at V and 2 bases at J, with 12 bases between the two ends. CDR3 loop: CASNRGNTYEQYF. The CDR3 nucleotides are TGCGCCAGCAACCGAGGGAACACCTACGAGCAGTACTTC.

With respect to this clone: The same CDR3 is also encoded by other DNA sequences in this sample. The CDR3 spells CASSYSGGPETQYF. The CDR3 DNA is TGTGCCAGCAGTTACTCGGGAGGGCCAGAGACCCAGTACTTC. The rearrangement links TRBV6-6 to TRBJ2-5, with 7 positions matching TRBD2. Germline lookup yields CDR1 MNHNY and CDR2 SVGAGI (reference sequence). The CDR3 spans 14 residues. Trimming cost V 0 bases and J 4 bases; bases outside gene matches: 2.

The chain links TRBV12-5 to TRBJ2-1; 7 nucleotides line up with TRBD2. J gave up 8 bases and V 6 bases, and 7 bases lay outside the gene matches. CDR3 length equals 13 residues. Germline CDR1 LGHNT, CDR2 FRNRAP. This CDR3 reads CASGVGRADEQFF. The CDR3 region has the DNA TGTGCTAGTGGAGTGGGGAGGGCCGATGAGCAGTTCTTC.

V usage is TRBV9 and J usage is TRBJ2-7, with 8 bases aligning to TRBD1. This CDR3 is 13 amino acids long. With V trimmed by 3 bases and J by 6 bases, 5 bases remained unmatched. Germline V gene sequence: CDR1 SGDLS, CDR2 YYNGEE. The chain's CDR3 is CASSAGQGGEQYF. CDR3 nucleotide sequence: TGTGCCAGCAGCGCAGGACAGGGTGGCGAGCAGTACTTC.

This clone was observed a handful of times. The CDR3 bases are TGTGCCAGCAGCCGCGGAGCGGGTGAAAAACTGTTTTTT. This translates into CASSRGAGEKLFF. This rearrangement joins TRBV7-3 to TRBJ1-4; D gene unclear. Trimming cost V 5 bases and J 7 bases, with 11 bases left between them. The CDR3 consists of 13 residues. CDR1 is SGHTA, CDR2 FQGTGA, per germline.

The rearrangement uses TRBV11-2 and TRBJ2-7; 8 nucleotides line up with TRBD1. CDR3 size: 14 residues. The germline V gene encodes CDR1 SGHAT and CDR2 FQNNGV. The J segment lost 6 bases and the V segment lost 5 bases, leaving 9 bases of the junction unmatched. The CDR3: CASSPPRTGGEQYF. The DNA of the CDR3 is TGTGCCAGCAGCCCTCCAAGAACAGGGGGCGAGCAGTACTTC.

The gene calls are TRBV27 and TRBJ2-7, with TRBD2 identical over 7 bases. Germline-derived CDR1 and CDR2 are MNHEY and SMNVEV (reference sequence). The CDR3 has 14 amino acids. Germline trimming cut 1 base from V and 7 bases from J; bases unmatched to any gene: 7. The CDR3 region has the DNA TGTGCCAGCAGTTTATTGGCGGGAGCGGGGGAGCAGTACTTC. This codes for CASSLLAGAGEQYF.

The chain has TRBV13 and TRBJ2-1, with TRBD1 as a possible D gene (5 bases). CDR1 and CDR2 (germline): PRHDT, FYEKMQ (reference sequence). The ends were cut back, 5 bases at V and 0 bases at J, with 11 bases in the middle. The CDR3 contains 15 residues. The chain's CDR3 is CASSGRVDSYNEQFF. Here the CDR3 DNA reads TGTGCCAGCAGCGGCAGGGTTGACTCCTACAATGAGCAGTTCTTC.

This chain joins TRBV4-1 and TRBJ1-2; D not resolved. Trimming cost V 0 bases and J 0 bases, with 8 bases left between them. This CDR3 region has 15 residues. Germline CDR1 and CDR2: MGHRA and YSYEKL. The CDR3 sequence is CASSQDNRANYGYTF. CDR3 coding DNA: TGCGCCAGCAGCCAAGATAACAGAGCTAACTATGGCTACACCTTC.

The DNA for the CDR3 is TGTGCCAGCAGCTTTATTAGCACAGATACGCAGTATTTT. Protein product: CASSFISTDTQYF. The chain carries TRBV11-1 and TRBJ2-3; no firm D call. V lost 3 bases, J lost 0 bases, and 4 bases lay in between. The CDR3 spans 13 residues. Germline lookup yields CDR1 SGHAT and CDR2 FQDESV (reference sequence).